The source of this TCR beta chain is a study of blood T cell repertoires in COVID-19 (dated by TCRdb to between 2020 and 2021). Study-wide context: Collaborator samples came from the United States, Italy and Spain and covered acute and convalescent phases of COVID-19. Samples came from the ongoing ImmuneRACE study (first 160 participants) plus 1,254 subjects from 6 global collaborators. Where available, HLA class I and class II types were obtained from metadata supplied by the sample provider rather than from assay-based typing. A freely available public database, intended as a resource for researchers studying the immune response to SARS-CoV-2, is where the repertoires were released. The prospective study material was composed of cDNA or gDNA derived from T cells, B-cell-depleted T cells, or PBMCs. A de-identified subject ID, COVID-19 status, age in years and sex were almost always included in the sample metadata. Deeply sampled blood TCRbeta repertoires from subjects exposed to, actively infected with, or recovered from COVID-19 were included in the dataset.

The CDR3 covers 16 residues, taking in both the cysteine and the phenylalanine. Of the read, only the CDR3 DNA is kept; its 48 bases are in frame from base 1. The germline V end is reduced by 3 bases and the J end by 0 bases; junction bases left unmatched: 7. CDR1 SGHTA and CDR2 FQGNSA are derived from the germline V gene. Of note for this clone: Its antigen remains undetermined. No much larger clone exists at a distance of one base, and base qualities are not known.

The full study reports these points: Clinical and demographic metadata were provided uncurated, with the amount varying by source and participant.

The immunoSEQ Assay, a bias-controlled multiplex PCR, was used to amplify TCRbeta CDR3 regions from genomic DNA. The authors processed their data as follows. The number of nucleated cells in each sample was estimated from the amplification of reference gene primers within the assay. To quantify the absolute abundance of each unique TCRbeta CDR3 rearrangement, sequence reads were collapsed and filtered. For each sample, productive Simpson clonality was calculated by taking the square root of Simpson's diversity index across productive rearrangements. This immuneACCESS table, as held by TCRdb, lists in-frame sequences with V and J called but not all clones. Of the missing ones, under half trace to an unresolved V gene in checked studies; the others have no known cause. V and J calls and clone size are copied from that table; D and trimming were computed from the DNA. The sample table shows 9,500 to 12,000 clones, and 70% to 90% are seen once. Roughly 25% of the sample rests with the top ten.

The collaborating institutions used their own protocols to collect whole blood in K2EDTA tubes. For TCRbeta analysis, collaborator samples were shipped as frozen whole blood, as isolated PBMCs, or as DNA extracted from either sample type. This TCR came from a man aged 25 to 45 with active or convalescent COVID-19. The chain uses TRBV7-2 and TRBJ1-1, with 7 middle bases fitting TRBD1. Material: peripheral blood. The sequenced DNA is TGTGCCAGCAGCTTTACCGGGACAGCTTTGAACACTGAAGCTTTCTTT. Its translation reads: CASSFTGTALNTEAFF.